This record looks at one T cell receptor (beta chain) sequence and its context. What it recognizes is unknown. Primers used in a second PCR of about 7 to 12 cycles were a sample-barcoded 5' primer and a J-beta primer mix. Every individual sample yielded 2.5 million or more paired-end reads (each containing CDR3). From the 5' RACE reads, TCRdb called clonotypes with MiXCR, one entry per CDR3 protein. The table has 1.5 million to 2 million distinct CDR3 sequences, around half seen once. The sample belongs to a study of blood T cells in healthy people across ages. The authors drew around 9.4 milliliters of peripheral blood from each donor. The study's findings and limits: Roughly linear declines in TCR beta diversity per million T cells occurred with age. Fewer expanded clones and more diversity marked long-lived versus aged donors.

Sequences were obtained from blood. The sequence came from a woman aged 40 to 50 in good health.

In DNA form, the CDR3 reads TGTGCCAGCAGCTTAGGTAAAGCGAATGAGCAGTTCTTC. Translated, it gives CASSLGKANEQFF. The chain is built from TRBV7-8 and TRBJ2-1, with no clear D. The germline V gene has CDR1 SGHVS and CDR2 FQNEAQ. V was pared by 1 base and J by 7 bases, with 8 bases between. This CDR3 contains 13 residues. The full variable domain, rest sourced from reference TRBV7-8 and TRBJ2-1, is GAGVSQSPRYKVAKRGQDVALRCDPISGHVSLFWYQQALGQGPEFLTYFQNEAQLDKSGLPSDRFFAERPEGSVSTLKIQRTQQEDSAVYLCASSLGKANEQFFGPGTRLTVL.